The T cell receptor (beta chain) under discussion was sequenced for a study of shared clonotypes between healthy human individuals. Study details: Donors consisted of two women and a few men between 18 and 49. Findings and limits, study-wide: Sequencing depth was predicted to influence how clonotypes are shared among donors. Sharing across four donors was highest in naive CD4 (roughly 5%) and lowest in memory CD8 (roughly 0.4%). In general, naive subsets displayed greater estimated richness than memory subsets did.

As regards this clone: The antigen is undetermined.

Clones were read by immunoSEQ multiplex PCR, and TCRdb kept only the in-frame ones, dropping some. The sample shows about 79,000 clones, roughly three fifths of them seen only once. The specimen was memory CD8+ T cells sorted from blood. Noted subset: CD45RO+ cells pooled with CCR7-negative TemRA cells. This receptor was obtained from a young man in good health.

The CDR3 sequence is CASSGQVPSQPQHF. Here the CDR3 DNA reads TGTGCCAGCAGCGGACAGGTTCCCAGTCAGCCCCAGCATTTT. The chain recombines TRBV6-1 with TRBJ1-5, with 7 positions matching TRBD1. The CDR3 consists of 14 residues. CDR1 MNHNS and CDR2 SASEGT come from the germline V gene. V was pared by 6 bases and J by 6 bases, with 8 bases of the junction left unmatched.